The 5 T cell receptor beta chains below were found in one sample sequenced in a study of shared clonotypes between healthy human individuals. Method: immunoSEQ multiplex PCR; TCRdb's copy keeps in-frame clones and lacks some. Of roughly 1,800,000 clones listed, approximately 95% were seen once; the top ten hold 1.2%. Naive CD8 cells, CD45RO-negative and positively selected for CCR7, excluded terminally differentiated effector memory CD45RA+ cells. The sequencing sample was made of naive CD8+ T cells sorted from blood. The receptors derive from a young man in good health.

The J gene is TRBJ2-3, the V gene TRBV27; possibly TRBD1 or TRBD2 for D (5 bases each). From germline, CDR1 is MNHEY and CDR2 SMNVEV (reference sequence). The germline V and J ends were trimmed by 2 bases and 2 bases, with 14 bases remaining between them. The CDR3 runs to 16 residues. CDR3 loop: CASSLVGTPYTDTQYF. In nucleotides, the CDR3 is TGTGCCAGCAGTTTAGTCGGGACCCCTTACACAGATACGCAGTATTTT.

This rearrangement joins TRBV27 to TRBJ2-7; 9 nucleotides line up with TRBD1. J gave up 7 bases and V 10 bases, and 11 bases lay outside the gene matches. The germline V gene encodes CDR1 MNHEY and CDR2 SMNVEV (reference sequence). The CDR3 runs 13 residues. The CDR3: CATSGTGMREQYF. DNA for the CDR3: TGTGCCACCTCCGGGACAGGGATGAGGGAGCAGTACTTC.

The chain joins TRBV7-2 to TRBJ1-1; the D is unclear. The CDR3 runs to 15 residues. In germline, CDR1 is SGHTA, CDR2 FQGNSA. Trimming shortened V by 1 base and J by 8 bases, and 17 bases separated the two germline ends. The CDR3 protein is CASSLGEGLLMEAFF. The CDR3 coding sequence is TGTGCCAGCAGCTTAGGGGAAGGCTTATTAATGGAAGCTTTCTTT. Filled out from reference TRBV7-2 and TRBJ1-1, the complete variable domain reads GAGVSQSPSNKVTEKGKDVELRCDPISGHTALYWYRQSLGQGLEFLIYFQGNSAPDKSGLPSDRFSAERTGGSVSTLTIQRTQQEDSAVYLCASSLGEGLLMEAFFGQGTRLTVV.

The chain has TRBV5-8 and TRBJ2-7; possibly TRBD2 for D (6 bases). V dropped 0 bases and J dropped 2 bases, with 15 bases sitting between them. The CDR3 totals 16 residues. Germline CDR1 reads SGHTS; CDR2 reads YDEGEE. CDR3 loop: CASSLDGGYTTYEQYF. Written as DNA, the CDR3 is TGTGCCAGCAGCTTGGATGGGGGGTATACCACCTACGAGCAGTACTTC.

This chain joins TRBV4-1 and TRBJ2-7; D ambiguous. The V end was cut by 2 bases, the J end by 0 bases, with 11 bases between. Germline CDR1 reads MGHRA; CDR2 reads YSYEKL. The CDR3 runs to 15 residues. CDR3 in amino acids: CASSQQKVSSYEQYF. In DNA form, the CDR3 reads TGCGCCAGCAGCCAACAGAAAGTAAGCTCCTACGAGCAGTACTTC.